The 29 T cell receptor beta chains given below trace back to one sample, sequenced in a study of T cell responses to AZD1222 COVID-19 vaccine. Sequencing used immunoSEQ multiplex PCR; TCRdb keeps in-frame clones, though not all of them. This sample has roughly 130,000 clones; over 75% occur once, and the top ten carry about 1.5%. The source was peripheral blood, collected on day 0 of AZD1222 vaccination. The receptors derive from an adult in good health.

The rearrangement joins TRBV7-9 to TRBJ2-4; 15 nucleotides align to TRBD2. Germline CDR1 SEHNR, CDR2 FQNEAQ (reference sequence). Trimming removed 7 bases from V and 10 bases from J; junction bases left unmatched: 8. The CDR3 is 15 residues long. The CDR3 loop is CASTGTSGGRWIQYF. The CDR3 DNA reads TGTGCCAGCACCGGGACTAGCGGGGGGAGATGGATTCAGTACTTC.

The CDR3 loop reads CASTVGSEKLFF. The CDR3 coding sequence is TGTGCCTCGACGGTGGGGTCTGAAAAACTGTTTTTT. The chain joins TRBV30 to TRBJ1-4; D is unresolved. The CDR3 sequence is 12 residues long. V was clipped by 7 bases and J by 7 bases, with 13 bases between them. In germline, CDR1 is GTSNPN, CDR2 SVGIG (reference sequence).

V usage is TRBV4-3 and J usage is TRBJ1-1; TRBD1 is a possible D gene (6 bases). The CDR3 totals 15 residues. Between the trimmed V and J ends, which lost 3 bases and 0 bases, there was a span of 11 bases. The germline V gene encodes CDR1 LGHNA and CDR2 YSLEER. CDR3 bases: TGCGCCAGCAGCCACATGGACAGCATGAACACTGAAGCTTTCTTT. Amino acid sequence: CASSHMDSMNTEAFF.

The rearrangement links TRBV2 to TRBJ1-4; D remains ambiguous. V shed 9 bases and J shed 5 bases, with 13 bases lying between them. Germline CDR1 and CDR2: SNHLY and FYNNEI. The CDR3 spans 13 residues. CDR3 in amino acids: CASVYISNEKLFF. The CDR3 DNA reads as TGTGCCAGTGTATACATATCAAATGAAAAACTGTTTTTT.

The chain carries TRBV2 and TRBJ1-1, with a possible D match to TRBD1 (5 bases). CDR1 and CDR2 from the germline V gene are SNHLY and FYNNEI. This CDR3 has 14 residues. V was cut by 7 bases and J by 2 bases, with 14 bases left in between. Here the CDR3 DNA reads TGTGCCAGCACGGGGGACGGAAAAAACACTGAAGCTTTCTTT. It yields the protein CASTGDGKNTEAFF.

The chain uses TRBV7-6 and TRBJ2-4; 8 nucleotides agree with TRBD1. The CDR3 runs 19 residues. Germline values: CDR1 SGHVS, CDR2 FNYEAQ. Germline trimming cut 2 bases from V and 1 base from J; bases unmatched to any gene: 13. CDR3 nucleotide sequence: TGTGCCAGCAGCTTACGGCCCCCGGGACAGGATCGTGCCAAAAACATTCAGTACTTC. This sequence encodes CASSLRPPGQDRAKNIQYF.

V usage is TRBV5-1 and J usage is TRBJ1-5; D unresolved. Trimming shortened V by 4 bases and J by 5 bases, and 16 bases separated the two germline ends. The germline CDR1 and CDR2 sequences are SGHRS and YFSETQ. The CDR3 loop spans 15 amino acids. In nucleotides, the CDR3 is TGCGCCAGCAGCCCTGGTGGCCTATACCATCAGCCCCAGCATTTT. Translation gives CASSPGGLYHQPQHF.

The chain combines TRBV5-1 with TRBJ1-2, with D tentatively TRBD1 (5 bases). Germline lookup yields CDR1 SGHRS and CDR2 YFSETQ. CDR3 length: 14 residues. V was pared by 7 bases and J by 8 bases, with 21 bases between. This CDR3 reads CASAQGGVFKGYTF. DNA of the CDR3: TGCGCCAGCGCTCAGGGAGGGGTTTTTAAGGGCTACACCTTC.

The V call is TRBV19, the J call TRBJ2-3, with TRBD2 matching over 13 bases. Trimming took 4 bases from V and 1 from J; bases not matched to a gene: 8. CDR3 length: 18 residues. Per the germline V gene, CDR1 is LNHDA and CDR2 is SQIVND (reference sequence). DNA for the CDR3: TGTGCCAGTAGTAGGACTAGCGGGGGTTTTGTAGGCACAGATACGCAGTATTTT. This translates into CASSRTSGGFVGTDTQYF. The whole variable domain, remainder taken from reference TRBV19 and TRBJ2-3, is DGGITQSPKYLFRKEGQNVTLSCEQNLNHDAMYWYRQDPGQGLRLIYYSQIVNDFQKGDIAEGYSVSREKKESFPLTVTSAQKNPTAFYLCASSRTSGGFVGTDTQYFGPGTRLTVL.

The V and J genes are TRBV30 and TRBJ2-5, with a tentative D call TRBD2 (6 bases). Per germline, CDR1 GTSNPN and CDR2 SVGIG (reference sequence). This CDR3 spans 12 amino acids. V was shortened by 5 bases and J by 4 bases, with 11 bases between the two germline ends. CDR3 in DNA: TGTGCCTGGCTTTCCGGGGGAGAGACCCAGTACTTC. Translated: CAWLSGGETQYF.

This clone was counted a few times. The chain is built from TRBV6-5 and TRBJ1-4, with 8 bases identical to TRBD1. CDR1 and CDR2 from the germline V gene are MNHEY and SVGAGI. The ends lost 5 bases at V and 5 bases at J; junction bases unmatched: 4. The CDR3 is 14 amino acids. Here the CDR3 DNA reads TGTGCCAGCAGTCTACAGGGGGAGAATGAAAAACTGTTTTTT. It specifies CASSLQGENEKLFF.

This chain connects TRBV19 to TRBJ2-5, with D perhaps TRBD1 or TRBD2 (5 bases each). Trimming removed 5 bases from V and 4 bases from J, with 14 bases in between. The CDR3 has 14 amino acids. Germline V gene sequence: CDR1 LNHDA, CDR2 SQIVND (reference sequence). The CDR3 loop is CASSEVAGRETQYF. The CDR3 bases are TGTGCCAGTAGTGAGGTGGCAGGGAGAGAGACCCAGTACTTC.

The chain recombines TRBV5-1 with TRBJ2-4, with TRBD1 matching 9 bases. Trimming cost V 4 bases and J 6 bases; bases outside gene matches: 11. Per the germline V gene, CDR1 is SGHRS and CDR2 is YFSETQ. This CDR3 is 16 amino acids long. The CDR3 DNA sequence: TGCGCCAGCAGCCCGTTCTCTCCGGGACAGGGAAACATTCAGTACTTC. This gives the protein CASSPFSPGQGNIQYF.

This sequence joins TRBV3-1 (or the pseudogene TRBV3-2) and TRBJ2-1; the D gene is possibly TRBD2 (5 bases). With 5 bases removed from V and 0 bases from J, the gap between germline ends came to 11 bases. CDR1 is LGHDT, CDR2 YNNKEL, per germline (reference sequence). The CDR3 sequence is 15 residues long. CDR3 nucleotide sequence: TGTGCCAGCAGCTCGAGGAGGAGCTCCTACAATGAGCAGTTCTTC. Encoded protein: CASSSRRSSYNEQFF.

V and J are TRBV2 and TRBJ1-2; D gene ambiguous. V was clipped by 7 bases and J by 5 bases, with 14 bases between them. CDR1 and CDR2 (germline): SNHLY, FYNNEI. The CDR3 sequence is 13 residues long. The chain's CDR3 is CASKGGRWYGYTF. The CDR3 bases are TGTGCCAGCAAGGGAGGGCGTTGGTATGGCTACACCTTC.

V is TRBV7-2 and J is TRBJ1-2; unclear D gene. Per the germline V gene, CDR1 is SGHTA and CDR2 is FQGNSA. CDR3 length: 16 amino acids. The V and J ends lost 5 bases and 2 bases respectively, with 18 bases between them. In DNA form, the CDR3 reads TGTGCCAGCAGCCCCATCGGAGGGATCGCAAACTATGGCTACACCTTC. Its translation is CASSPIGGIANYGYTF.

This clone was seen a single time. The V and J genes are TRBV12-5 and TRBJ2-7; D is uncertain. With 0 bases removed from V and 7 bases from J, the gap between germline ends came to 10 bases. CDR3 size: 13 residues. From germline, CDR1 is LGHNT and CDR2 FRNRAP. Written as DNA, the CDR3 is TGTGCTAGTGGTTTGGTACTCCCGGAGGAGCAGTACTTC. Amino acids: CASGLVLPEEQYF.

The sample holds one count of this clone. This chain links TRBV24-1 with TRBJ2-2; D is ambiguous. The V gene's germline CDR1 is KGHDR and CDR2 SFDVKD. This CDR3 contains 14 residues. Trimming stripped 4 bases from V and 5 bases from J, with 10 bases between. In nucleotides, the CDR3 is TGTGCCACCAGTGACCCCCTGGATACCGGGGAGCTGTTTTTT. Its translation: CATSDPLDTGELFF.

This chain connects TRBV24-1 to TRBJ2-5; no reliable D call. Deletions cut 6 bases from V and 3 bases from J, with 16 bases between. Germline values: CDR1 KGHDR, CDR2 SFDVKD. The CDR3 has 15 residues. CDR3 sequence reads: CATSWLIGDEETQYF. DNA for the CDR3: TGTGCCACCAGTTGGCTAATCGGTGACGAAGAGACCCAGTACTTC.

The gene calls are TRBV3-1 (or the pseudogene TRBV3-2) and TRBJ1-2; no firm D call. Germline CDR1 and CDR2: LGHDT and YNNKEL (reference sequence). This CDR3 has 15 amino acids. Trimming stripped 0 bases from V and 4 bases from J, with 12 bases between. CDR3 nucleotide sequence: TGTGCCAGCAGCCAAGAAGGCAGGAGCCGCTATGGCTACACCTTC. Protein product: CASSQEGRSRYGYTF.

This chain links TRBV2 with TRBJ1-5; tentatively, D is TRBD1 (5 bases). Trimming took off 5 bases at V and 0 bases at J, with 17 bases between the two ends. The CDR3 runs to 17 residues. In germline, CDR1 is SNHLY, CDR2 FYNNEI. The CDR3 region is CASSSRVNVNSNQPQHF. For the CDR3, the DNA is TGTGCCAGCAGTAGCAGGGTCAATGTTAATAGCAATCAGCCCCAGCATTTT.

Note on this clone: Other DNA sequences of this sample code for an identical CDR3. The V and J genes are TRBV3-1 (or the pseudogene TRBV3-2) and TRBJ1-3; unclear D gene. V lost 5 bases and J 0 bases, leaving 8 bases between the germline ends. Germline lookup yields CDR1 LGHDT and CDR2 YNNKEL (reference sequence). There are 14 residues in the CDR3. CDR3 sequence: CASSLKSSGNTIYF. As DNA, the CDR3 is TGTGCCAGCAGCTTAAAATCCTCTGGAAACACCATATATTTT.

The rearrangement joins TRBV11-2 to TRBJ2-7; tentatively, D is TRBD1 (5 bases). The CDR3 covers 14 residues. With 4 bases removed from V and 1 base from J, the gap between germline ends came to 11 bases. From germline, CDR1 is SGHAT and CDR2 FQNNGV. In DNA form, the CDR3 reads TGTGCCAGCAGCTCTGCTAAGGGGTCCTACGAGCAGTACTTC. Its translation is CASSSAKGSYEQYF.

The rearrangement uses TRBV5-4 and TRBJ2-3; TRBD1 might be the D (6 bases). This CDR3 is 14 amino acids long. V lost 1 base and J 2 bases, leaving 8 bases between the germline ends. Germline V CDR1 and CDR2: SGHNT, YYREEE (reference sequence). This chain's CDR3 is CASSLRTDTDTQYF. The CDR3 bases are TGTGCCAGCAGCTTGCGGACAGACACAGATACGCAGTATTTT. Based on the CDR3 plus reference TRBV5-4 and TRBJ2-3, the full variable domain is ETGVTQSPTHLIKTRGQQVTLRCSSQSGHNTVSWYQQALGQGPQFIFQYYREEENGRGNFPPRFSGLQFPNYSSELNVNALELDDSALYLCASSLRTDTDTQYFGPGTRLTVL.

V gene TRBV15 combines with J gene TRBJ2-5; the match to TRBD2 covers 9 bases. V lost 0 bases, J lost 4 bases, and 9 bases stayed unmatched. There are 17 residues in the CDR3. CDR1 LNHNV and CDR2 YYDKDF come from the germline V gene (reference sequence). The CDR3 loop is CATSREVSGRMGETQYF. CDR3 nucleotides: TGTGCCACCAGCAGAGAGGTCAGCGGGAGGATGGGAGAGACCCAGTACTTC.

The CDR3 spells CASSYGGSTGELFF. The CDR3 DNA is TGTGCCAGCAGTTACGGGGGTTCCACCGGGGAGCTGTTTTTT. The rearrangement joins TRBV6-5 to TRBJ2-2; perhaps D is TRBD1 or TRBD2 (5 bases each). Germline V gene data show CDR1 as MNHEY and CDR2 as SVGAGI. The CDR3 has 14 residues. V was trimmed by 2 bases and J by 4 bases, leaving 8 bases between them.

The chain links TRBV7-2 to TRBJ1-3; 8 nucleotides match TRBD1. J gave up 2 bases and V 5 bases, and 5 bases lay outside the gene matches. Germline CDR1 reads SGHTA; CDR2 reads FQGNSA. The length of the CDR3 is 15 residues. CDR3 nucleotides: TGTGCCAGCAGCCCCGACAGGGGTCCTGGAAACACCATATATTTT. It yields the protein CASSPDRGPGNTIYF.

The genes are TRBV7-3 and TRBJ2-1; TRBD2 matches 7 bases. V lost 1 base, J lost 5 bases, and 11 bases stayed unmatched. Germline CDR1 SGHTA, CDR2 FQGTGA. The CDR3 consists of 17 residues. The CDR3 nucleotides are TGTGCCAGCAGCTTAAATTTCTTGTCGGGAGGTGACAATGAGCAGTTCTTC. Translating gives CASSLNFLSGGDNEQFF.

This clone was detected only a few times. The V call is TRBV6-5, the J call TRBJ2-6; no definite D call. The CDR3 is 13 residues long. With 6 bases removed from V and 1 base from J, the gap between germline ends came to 4 bases. Germline assignment: CDR1 MNHEY and CDR2 SVGAGI. The CDR3 DNA reads TGTGCCAGCAGCGTTTCTGGGGCCAACGTCCTGACTTTC. The encoded protein is CASSVSGANVLTF.